This paragraph reports one T cell receptor (beta chain). Its antigen remains unknown. This CDR3 comprises 16 residues. Germline CDR1 reads SGHDT; CDR2 reads YYEEEE. Trimming cost V 4 bases and J 0 bases, with 13 bases left between them. TCRdb independently ran MiXCR on the 5' RACE reads; one entry per CDR3 protein. The sample lists hundreds of thousands of distinct CDR3 sequences, roughly 7.2% seen once, with 1.5% to 2% in the top ten. The sample belongs to a study of identical twins. Findings of the study overall: Findings depended on cross-sectional statistics rather than tracking the same donors. Twin-shared out-of-frame alpha sequences were enriched for low generation probability. Insertions were reduced in abundant cord blood beta clonotypes but not in memory repertoires.

This sample also belongs to another study, concerning yellow fever vaccine responses in identical twins. That source reports: After vaccination, twins' T cell response reportedly seemed partly convergent, partly personalized.

The source of this sequence is a woman between 18 and 29 years old in good health. This chain uses TRBV5-6 with TRBJ2-2; D is ambiguous. Material for sequencing was PBMCs. This CDR3 reads CASSKVGSPNTGELFF. In nucleotides, the CDR3 is TGTGCCAGCAGCAAGGTAGGAAGCCCGAACACCGGGGAGCTGTTTTTT.